Below are 11 T cell receptor beta chains sequenced from a single sample in a study of beta chain features in type 1 diabetes. These receptors are not linked to any known antigen. Study-wide points: Researchers report that Type 1 diabetes patients had moderately but significantly shorter TCRB CDR3s across all four CD4+ subsets.

Every bit of the isolated RNA underwent reverse transcription, so sequencing read expressed TCRB transcripts. Using immunoSEQ multiplex PCR, the repertoire was profiled, and TCRdb retains in-frame clones only, with some absent. The data show 250,000 to 300,000 clones, 14% seen once. The sequencing sample was made of naive CD4+ T cells from blood. These receptors all come from a man between 25 and 39 years old with type 1 diabetes.

The V gene is TRBV5-1, the J gene TRBJ2-3, with TRBD2 identical over 14 bases. Unmatched junction bases numbered 1, after V lost 0 bases and J lost 4 bases. The CDR3 totals 16 residues. CDR1 and CDR2 from the germline V gene are SGHRS and YFSETQ. CDR3 nucleotides: TGCGCCAGCAGCTTGGGACTAGCGGGAGGGTCAGATACGCAGTATTTT. Encoded protein: CASSLGLAGGSDTQYF.

The chain couples TRBV5-1 to TRBJ1-1, with 7 nucleotides matching TRBD1. Germline loops: CDR1 SGHRS, CDR2 YFSETQ. V was clipped by 4 bases and J by 0 bases; unmatched bases: 6. The CDR3 consists of 15 residues. In nucleotides, the CDR3 is TGCGCCAGCAGCCTTCGGGACAGCTTGAACACTGAAGCTTTCTTT. Its translation: CASSLRDSLNTEAFF.

The sample holds a few counts of this clone. The gene calls are TRBV6-5 and TRBJ1-1, with TRBD1 matching over 9 bases. V lost 6 bases to trimming and J lost 5 bases; unmatched junction nucleotides: 4. The CDR3 sequence is 13 residues long. CDR1 is MNHEY, CDR2 SVGAGI, per germline. In DNA form, the CDR3 reads TGTGCCAGCAGCGGGACAGGGAGAACTGAAGCTTTCTTT. This encodes CASSGTGRTEAFF.

This clone was seen only a few times. V gene TRBV7-2 combines with J gene TRBJ2-1, with D possibly being TRBD2 (6 bases). Germline assignment: CDR1 SGHTA and CDR2 FQGNSA. The CDR3 length is 14 residues. The V gene lost 2 bases and the J gene lost 7 bases, with 12 bases spanning the gap. The CDR3: CASSLFGLFNEQFF. The CDR3 bases are TGTGCCAGCAGCTTATTTGGACTATTTAATGAGCAGTTCTTC.

The sample holds a few counts of this clone. The J gene is TRBJ2-1, the V gene TRBV7-3; TRBD1 might be the D (6 bases). V dropped 1 base and J dropped 0 bases, with 10 bases sitting between them. Germline V gene sequence: CDR1 SGHTA, CDR2 FQGTGA. The CDR3 extends over 16 amino acids. CDR3 nucleotides: TGTGCCAGCAGCTTAATGGCAGGGGCCTCCTACAATGAGCAGTTCTTC. This sequence encodes CASSLMAGASYNEQFF.

The V and J genes are TRBV20-1 and TRBJ1-2; 7 positions match TRBD1. Per germline, CDR1 DFQATT and CDR2 SNEGSKA (reference sequence). The J segment lost 7 bases and the V segment lost 3 bases, leaving 2 bases of the junction unmatched. The CDR3 is made up of 11 amino acids. CDR3 DNA: TGCAGTGCTAGGACAGGGCCTGGCTACACCTTC. Translating gives CSARTGPGYTF.

This chain uses TRBV30 with TRBJ2-5; perhaps TRBD2 as D (6 bases). Germline V gives CDR1 GTSNPN, CDR2 SVGIG (reference sequence). There are 14 residues in the CDR3. CDR3 residues: CAGLRVGGQETQYF. The CDR3 DNA is TGTGCGGGGCTTCGAGTCGGGGGTCAAGAGACCCAGTACTTC. Full variable domain (remainder filled in from reference TRBV30 and TRBJ2-5): SQTIHQWPATLVQPVGSPLSLECTVEGTSNPNLYWYRQAAGRGLQLLFYSVGIGQISSEVPQNLSASRPQDRQFILSSKKLLLSDSGFYLCAGLRVGGQETQYFGPGTRLLVL.

This clone was observed a handful of times. The V call is TRBV7-6, the J call TRBJ2-3; 8 bases fit TRBD1. V gave up 2 bases and J gave up 1 base; unmatched junction bases: 2. Germline CDR1 is SGHVS and CDR2 is FNYEAQ. The CDR3 sequence is 15 residues long. CDR3 nucleotide sequence: TGTGCCAGCAGCTTAAGGGGACAGGGCACAGATACGCAGTATTTT. This gives the protein CASSLRGQGTDTQYF.

V usage is TRBV19 and J usage is TRBJ2-7; no reliable D call. The CDR3 extends over 13 amino acids. Looked up from germline, CDR1 is LNHDA and CDR2 is SQIVND (reference sequence). Trimming removed 3 bases from V and 3 bases from J, with 9 bases in between. The chain's CDR3 is CASSILVFYEQYF. Here the CDR3 DNA reads TGTGCCAGTAGTATCTTAGTCTTCTACGAGCAGTACTTC.

The table lists this clone with a few counts. The J gene is TRBJ2-7, the V gene TRBV19; D is unclear. Trimming shortened V by 5 bases and J by 0 bases, and 11 bases separated the two germline ends. The CDR3 extends over 14 amino acids. Germline V gives CDR1 LNHDA, CDR2 SQIVND (reference sequence). The CDR3 nucleotides are TGTGCCAGTAGTGTTTACTCAACCTCCTACGAGCAGTACTTC. Its protein product is CASSVYSTSYEQYF.

The J gene is TRBJ2-7, the V gene TRBV28; TRBD1 is a possible D gene (5 bases). V was trimmed by 4 bases and J by 0 bases, leaving 16 bases between them. CDR1 is MDHEN and CDR2 is SYDVKM in the germline V gene. The CDR3 totals 16 residues. The CDR3 DNA sequence: TGTGCCAGCAGTTCCCCGACAGCTCAGAGCTCCTACGAGCAGTACTTC. It is translated as CASSSPTAQSSYEQYF. The complete variable domain, with remaining parts taken from reference TRBV28 and TRBJ2-7, reads DVKVTQSSRYLVKRTGEKVFLECVQDMDHENMFWYRQDPGLGLRLIYFSYDVKMKEKGDIPEGYSVSREKKERFSLILESASTNQTSMYLCASSSPTAQSSYEQYFGPGTRLTVT.